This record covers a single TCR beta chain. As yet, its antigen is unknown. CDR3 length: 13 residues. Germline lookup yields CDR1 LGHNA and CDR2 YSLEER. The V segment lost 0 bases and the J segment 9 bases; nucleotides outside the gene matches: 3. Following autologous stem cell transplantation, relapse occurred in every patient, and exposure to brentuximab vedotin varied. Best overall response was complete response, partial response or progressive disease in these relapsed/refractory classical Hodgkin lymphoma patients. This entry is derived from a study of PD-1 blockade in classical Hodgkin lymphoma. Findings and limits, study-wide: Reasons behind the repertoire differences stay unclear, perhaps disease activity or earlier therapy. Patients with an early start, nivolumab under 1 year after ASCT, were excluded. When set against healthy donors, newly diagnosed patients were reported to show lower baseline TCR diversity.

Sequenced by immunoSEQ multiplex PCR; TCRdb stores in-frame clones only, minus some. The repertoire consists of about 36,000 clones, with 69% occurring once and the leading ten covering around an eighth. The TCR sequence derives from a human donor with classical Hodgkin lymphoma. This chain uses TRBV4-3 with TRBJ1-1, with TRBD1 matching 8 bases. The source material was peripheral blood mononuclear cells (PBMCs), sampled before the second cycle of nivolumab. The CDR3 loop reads CASSQDRTGQAFF. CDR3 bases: TGCGCCAGCAGCCAAGATAGGACAGGGCAAGCTTTCTTT.